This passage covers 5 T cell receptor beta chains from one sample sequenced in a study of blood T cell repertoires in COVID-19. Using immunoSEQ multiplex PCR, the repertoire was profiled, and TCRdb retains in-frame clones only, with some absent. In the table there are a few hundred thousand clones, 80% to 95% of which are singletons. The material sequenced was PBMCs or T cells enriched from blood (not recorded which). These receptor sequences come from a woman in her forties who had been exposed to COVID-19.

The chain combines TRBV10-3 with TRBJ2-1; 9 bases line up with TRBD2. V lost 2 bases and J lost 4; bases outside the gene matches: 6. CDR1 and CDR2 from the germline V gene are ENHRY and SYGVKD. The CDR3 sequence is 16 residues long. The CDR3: CAISEEGGGVYNEQFF. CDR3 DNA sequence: TGTGCCATCAGTGAGGAGGGCGGGGGGGTGTACAATGAGCAGTTCTTC.

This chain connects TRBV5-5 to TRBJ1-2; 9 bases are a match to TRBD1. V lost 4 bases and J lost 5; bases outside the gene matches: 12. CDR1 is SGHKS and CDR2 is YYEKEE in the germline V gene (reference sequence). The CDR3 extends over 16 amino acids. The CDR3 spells CASSRQLQGAGYGYTF. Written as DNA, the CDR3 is TGTGCCAGCAGCCGCCAATTACAGGGGGCTGGATATGGCTACACCTTC.

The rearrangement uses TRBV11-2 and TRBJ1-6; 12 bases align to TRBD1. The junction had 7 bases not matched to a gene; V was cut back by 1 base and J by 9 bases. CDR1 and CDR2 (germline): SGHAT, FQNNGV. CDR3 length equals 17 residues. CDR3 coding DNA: TGTGCCAGCAGCTTAGGGGACAGGGGGCGAGGAGGTTCACCCCTCCACTTT. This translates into CASSLGDRGRGGSPLHF.

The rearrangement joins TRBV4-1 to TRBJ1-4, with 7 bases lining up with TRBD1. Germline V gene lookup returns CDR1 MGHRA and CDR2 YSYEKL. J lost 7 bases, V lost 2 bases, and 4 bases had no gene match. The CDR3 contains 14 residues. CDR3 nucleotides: TGCGCCAGCAGCCAACGGACAGGCGGTGAAAAACTGTTTTTT. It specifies CASSQRTGGEKLFF.

Here the CDR3 reads CASSLTFLSMDTEAFF. CDR3 coding DNA: TGTGCCAGCAGTTTAACCTTTCTATCCATGGACACTGAAGCTTTCTTT. The rearrangement uses TRBV27 and TRBJ1-1; D remains unclear. The CDR3 consists of 16 residues. Germline CDR1 and CDR2: MNHEY and SMNVEV (reference sequence). V gave up 2 bases and J gave up 3 bases, with 16 bases separating them.